The TCR beta chain described here comes from a study of beta chain features in type 1 diabetes. Study-wide findings and caveats: More deletions and fewer insertions at VDJ junctions were seen in type 1 diabetes patients.

Isolated RNA was reverse transcribed in full, so expressed TCRB transcripts were sequenced. Sequencing used immunoSEQ multiplex PCR; TCRdb keeps in-frame clones, though not all of them. The sample consists of around 400,000 clones, approximately 12% of them appearing once. This clone was detected only a few times. Its cognate antigen is unknown. Germline V gene sequence: CDR1 SGDLS, CDR2 YYNGEE. The CDR3 runs to 14 residues. Trimming removed 0 bases at V and 3 bases at J, with 7 bases between. The sample comprised naive CD4+ T cells from blood. The V and J genes are TRBV9 and TRBJ1-5; D possibly corresponds to TRBD1 (5 bases). The sequence was obtained from a young man in good health. The CDR3 loop reads CASSVDRSNQPQHF. The CDR3 coding sequence is TGTGCCAGCAGCGTAGACAGGTCCAATCAGCCCCAGCATTTT.